The 7 T cell receptor beta chains in this list originate from one sample, sequenced in a study of CD8 T cells in ankylosing spondylitis. TCRdb itself ran the 5' RACE reads through MiXCR, one entry per CDR3 protein. The sample carries some 300,000 distinct CDR3 sequences, more than 20% recorded once. Sequencing was carried out using blood, either unsorted or a sorted T cell fraction (not recorded which). These receptor sequences come from a female donor with ankylosing spondylitis or in good health (not recorded which).

This clonotype turned up a few times. The V and J genes are TRBV20-1 and TRBJ2-1; D perhaps matches TRBD1 (5 bases). Germline CDR1 and CDR2: DFQATT and SNEGSKA (reference sequence). This CDR3 is built from 12 residues. V was pared by 2 bases and J by 5 bases, with 7 bases between. CDR3 in amino acids: CSARRQNNEQFF. The DNA of the CDR3 is TGCAGTGCTAGAAGACAGAACAATGAGCAGTTCTTC.

This rearrangement joins TRBV7-9 to TRBJ2-3; the D is unclear. The CDR3 extends over 16 amino acids. Trimming cost V 5 bases and J 0 bases, with 15 bases left between them. Germline V gene data show CDR1 as SEHNR and CDR2 as FQNEAQ (reference sequence). In nucleotides, the CDR3 is TGTGCCAGCAGCAACGGGCGCGGATCTAGCACAGATACGCAGTATTTT. This codes for CASSNGRGSSTDTQYF.

This clonotype was counted a few times. The V call is TRBV20-1, the J call TRBJ2-1; maybe TRBD1 (5 bases). CDR1 DFQATT and CDR2 SNEGSKA come from the germline V gene (reference sequence). V lost 7 bases to trimming and J lost 5 bases, with 9 bases between them. This CDR3 spans 11 amino acids. In DNA, the CDR3 is TGCAGTGGGATCAGGGACAATGAGCAGTTCTTC. Residues: CSGIRDNEQFF.

The gene calls are TRBV10-3 and TRBJ2-3, with TRBD2 matching 12 bases. This CDR3 has 15 amino acids. The ends lost 7 bases at V and 3 bases at J; junction bases unmatched: 5. Germline lookup yields CDR1 ENHRY and CDR2 SYGVKD. CDR3 loop: CAIKTSGSFTDTQYF. CDR3 nucleotide sequence: TGTGCCATCAAGACTAGCGGGAGTTTTACAGATACGCAGTATTTT.

This clonotype was observed many times. This chain links TRBV20-1 with TRBJ2-7; D is unclear. Per germline, CDR1 DFQATT and CDR2 SNEGSKA (reference sequence). The ends were cut back, 0 bases at V and 3 bases at J, with 12 bases in the middle. The CDR3 runs to 14 residues. The CDR3 reads CSARDLRRGYEQYF. The CDR3 DNA sequence: TGCAGTGCTAGAGATCTGCGGCGCGGCTACGAGCAGTACTTC.

This clonotype was counted at least ten times. V is TRBV29-1 and J is TRBJ2-2; D perhaps matches TRBD2 (5 bases). The CDR3 has 16 residues. Germline assignment: CDR1 SQVTM and CDR2 ANQGSEA. The V gene lost 2 bases and the J gene lost 4 bases, with 17 bases spanning the gap. The CDR3, as DNA: TGCAGCGTTGAACCCCCCACCAGCGGAGGCACCGGGGAGCTGTTTTTT. Protein sequence: CSVEPPTSGGTGELFF.

The chain combines TRBV20-1 with TRBJ2-1, with D possibly being TRBD1 or TRBD2 (6 bases each). The germline V gene has CDR1 DFQATT and CDR2 SNEGSKA (reference sequence). With 3 bases removed from V and 6 bases from J, the gap between germline ends came to 18 bases. This CDR3 spans 15 amino acids. The CDR3 DNA is TGCAGTGCTAGTGGGGGGCCGCGGTACAGCAATGAGCAGTTCTTC. Residues: CSASGGPRYSNEQFF.